A single sample gave rise to the 6 T cell receptor beta chains below, sequenced in a study of OX40 agonist ivuxolimab in advanced cancers. Sequencing was performed with immunoSEQ multiplex PCR; in TCRdb, only in-frame clones are kept and a portion is missing. The sample has about 50,000 clones, approximately 83% seen once; the top ten hold roughly 1.5%. The material sequenced was CD4+ or CD8+ T cells sorted from blood, taken in a trial of the OX40 agonist ivuxolimab. The origin of the receptors is an adult with an advanced solid tumor such as melanoma, head and neck, liver or kidney cancer.

The gene calls are TRBV6-5 and TRBJ2-1; 7 nucleotides match TRBD2. Germline V gene lookup returns CDR1 MNHEY and CDR2 SVGAGI. J lost 7 bases, V lost 8 bases, and 8 bases had no gene match. The CDR3 is 13 residues long. The CDR3 DNA follows: TGTGCCAGCCTATCCCTACTAGCGAATGAGCAGTTCTTC. Its translation is CASLSLLANEQFF.

The genes are TRBV10-2 and TRBJ1-4; D perhaps matches TRBD1 (5 bases). V shed 4 bases and J shed 6 bases, with 9 bases lying between them. Germline assignment: CDR1 WSHSY and CDR2 SAAADI. The CDR3 totals 13 residues. The CDR3 DNA is TGCGCCAGCAGTGTTACAGGACATGAAAAACTGTTTTTT. Amino acid sequence: CASSVTGHEKLFF.

This clone was observed once. The gene calls are TRBV7-8 and TRBJ2-1; D remains unclear. Germline lookup yields CDR1 SGHVS and CDR2 FQNEAQ. V lost 2 bases to trimming and J lost 0 bases, with 5 bases between them. This CDR3 region has 14 residues. CDR3: CASSLSGSYNEQFF. CDR3 nucleotides: TGTGCCAGCAGCTTATCAGGCTCCTACAATGAGCAGTTCTTC.

The V call is TRBV6-5, the J call TRBJ2-1, with D tentatively TRBD1 (5 bases). The CDR3 is 13 amino acids. V was cut by 4 bases and J by 8 bases, with 12 bases left in between. Germline CDR1 reads MNHEY; CDR2 reads SVGAGI. The CDR3 here is CASSSGGAYEQFF. CDR3 bases: TGTGCCAGCAGTTCGGGTGGGGCCTATGAGCAGTTCTTC.

The V call is TRBV5-4, the J call TRBJ1-1; tentative D call: TRBD1 (5 bases). The CDR3 is made up of 13 amino acids. CDR1 and CDR2 (germline): SGHNT, YYREEE (reference sequence). Trimming took off 4 bases at V and 4 bases at J, with 11 bases between the two ends. This CDR3 is CASSVGVITEAFF. Here the CDR3 DNA reads TGTGCCAGCAGCGTAGGGGTTATCACTGAAGCTTTCTTT.

The V gene is TRBV19, the J gene TRBJ1-5; TRBD1 matches 9 bases. With V trimmed by 4 bases and J by 6 bases, 7 bases remained unmatched. Germline V CDR1 and CDR2: LNHDA, SQIVND (reference sequence). CDR3 size: 15 residues. CDR3 bases: TGTGCCAGTAGTACAATCCGGGACAGGGTTCAGCCCCAGCATTTT. Protein product: CASSTIRDRVQPQHF.